This is a list of T cell receptor beta chains from one sample in a study of response to subunit inactivated influenza vaccine. Using its own MiXCR run on the RT-PCR reads, TCRdb lists one record per CDR3 protein. The table has 610,000 or so distinct CDR3 sequences, around 15% seen once; the top ten hold over 8.5%. This material consisted of PBMCs from blood, taken roughly 12 days after vaccination. These receptors were taken from a man aged 50 to 60 who received an inactivated influenza vaccine. The CDR3 runs from the conserved cysteine through the conserved F or W. The D gene is left open where the match is weak. Expanded clones get a size class; other rows say once, few or many, or leave the size out.

d_gene | abundance | j_gene | v_gene | CDR3aa | CDR3nt
NA | NA | TRBJ1-5 | TRBV19 | CASNSAEHNQPQHF | TGTGCCAGTAACTCGGCAGAACACAATCAGCCCCAGCATTTT
NA | NA | TRBJ1-4 | TRBV4-1 | CASSRLTGMNEKLFF | TGCGCCAGCAGCCGACTTACAGGGATGAATGAAAAACTGTTTTTT
TRBD2 | few | TRBJ2-3 | TRBV6-1 | CASSGAGGSDTQYF | TGTGCCAGCAGTGGAGCGGGGGGATCGGATACGCAGTATTTT
TRBD1 | NA | TRBJ2-7 | TRBV5-1 | CASSSGTGVADEQYF | TGCGCCAGCAGCTCCGGGACAGGGGTTGCCGACGAGCAGTACTTC
TRBD2 | few | TRBJ2-7 | TRBV20-1 | CSATPGLGGRAYEQYF | TGCAGTGCCACACCTGGCCTAGGCGGGAGGGCTTACGAGCAGTACTTC
TRBD2 | few | TRBJ2-5 | TRBV23-1 | CASSHPRKQGGEETQYF | TGCGCCAGCAGTCACCCTAGGAAGCAGGGAGGGGAAGAGACCCAGTACTTC
TRBD1 | few | TRBJ1-5 | TRBV3-1 | CASSDTGGGNQPQHF | TGTGCCAGCAGCGATACAGGGGGTGGCAATCAGCCCCAGCATTTT
TRBD2 | NA | TRBJ2-4 | TRBV28 | CASSFWRGAFEAKNIQYF | TGTGCCAGCAGTTTCTGGCGGGGGGCATTTGAGGCCAAAAACATTCAGTACTTC
TRBD2 | few | TRBJ2-5 | TRBV12-3/TRBV12-4 | CASSPLWGGGETQYF | TGTGCCAGCAGTCCTCTGTGGGGCGGGGGAGAGACCCAGTACTTC
NA | few | TRBJ2-1 | TRBV11-1 | CASSLSDIVYNEQFF | TGTGCCAGCAGCTTATCCGACATAGTCTACAATGAGCAGTTCTTC
TRBD2 | few | TRBJ2-3 | TRBV4-2 | CASSLWGGSGTDTQYF | TGTGCCAGCAGCCTCTGGGGGGGATCGGGCACAGATACGCAGTATTTT
TRBD2 | few | TRBJ2-1 | TRBV6-5 | CASSYTIAGEEQFF | TGTGCCAGCAGTTACACAATAGCGGGGGAGGAGCAGTTCTTC
NA | few | TRBJ2-7 | TRBV12-3/TRBV12-4 | CASSLRDSTYEQYF | TGTGCCAGCAGCCTCCGGGATTCTACCTACGAGCAGTACTTC
NA | NA | TRBJ2-7 | TRBV28 | CASSGGTDSYEQYF | TGTGCCAGCAGTGGCGGGACGGATTCCTACGAGCAGTACTTC
NA | NA | TRBJ2-2 | TRBV5-1 | CASSLARGTGTGELFF | TGCGCCAGCAGCTTGGCACGGGGTACGGGCACCGGGGAGCTGTTTTTT
NA | few | TRBJ1-4 | TRBV12-3/TRBV12-4 | CASTGGVRSEKLFF | TGTGCCAGCACTGGAGGGGTGCGTAGTGAAAAACTGTTTTTT
TRBD2 | NA | TRBJ2-5 | TRBV28 | CASSKGLAGVVRETQYF | TGTGCCAGCAGTAAAGGACTAGCGGGAGTGGTCCGGGAGACCCAGTACTTC
NA | few | TRBJ2-7 | TRBV6-6 | CASRLDRTYEQYF | TGTGCCAGCAGATTAGACAGGACCTACGAGCAGTACTTC
NA | many | TRBJ1-4 | TRBV18 | CASSPPGLGGEKLFF | TGTGCCAGCTCACCACCGGGACTCGGGGGTGAAAAACTGTTTTTT
NA | few | TRBJ1-1 | TRBV13 | CASSFDGRRTEAFF | TGTGCCAGCAGCTTTGATGGGAGGAGGACTGAAGCTTTCTTT
TRBD2 | many | TRBJ2-1 | TRBV7-8 | CASSLSAGRTYNEQFF | TGTGCCAGCAGCTTATCGGCCGGGAGGACCTACAATGAGCAGTTCTTC
TRBD2 | few | TRBJ2-7 | TRBV7-8 | CASSNGAGGYHEQYF | TGTGCCAGCTCCAATGGGGCGGGAGGGTACCACGAGCAGTACTTC
NA | few | TRBJ2-2 | TRBV7-8 | CASSLMGRPSGTGELFF | TGTGCCAGCAGCTTAATGGGACGGCCCTCGGGCACCGGGGAGCTGTTTTTT
TRBD1 | few | TRBJ2-7 | TRBV7-2 | CASSLVGTDPYEQYF | TGTGCCAGCAGCTTAGTGGGGACAGACCCCTACGAGCAGTACTTC
TRBD1 | many | TRBJ1-4 | TRBV6-5 | CASSYEDRGVRGNEKLFF | TGTGCCAGCAGTTACGAGGACAGGGGGGTGCGGGGTAATGAAAAACTGTTTTTT
NA | few | TRBJ2-3 | TRBV20-1 | CSAKAKGTDTQYF | TGCAGTGCTAAGGCTAAGGGCACAGATACGCAGTATTTT
TRBD1 | NA | TRBJ1-2 | TRBV4-3 | CASSQPGQGTYGYTF | TGCGCCAGCAGCCAACCGGGACAGGGGACCTATGGCTACACCTTC
NA | NA | TRBJ1-5 | TRBV28 | CASSLGGNRNQPQHF | TGTGCCAGCAGTTTAGGGGGTAATCGCAATCAGCCCCAGCATTTT
NA | NA | TRBJ2-1 | TRBV20-1 | CSARAGRTYNEQFF | TGCAGTGCTAGGGCGGGGCGAACCTACAATGAGCAGTTCTTC
NA | NA | TRBJ2-3 | TRBV6-2/TRBV6-3 | CASGLLQQGRADTQYF | TGTGCCAGCGGCCTCTTACAACAGGGAAGGGCGGATACGCAGTATTTT
TRBD2 | NA | TRBJ2-3 | TRBV6-4 | CASRGDLHTDTQYF | TGTGCCAGTCGGGGGGACCTACACACAGATACGCAGTATTTT
TRBD2 | NA | TRBJ2-1 | TRBV13 | CASSNPPTMKLAGGSSYNEQFF | TGTGCCAGCAGCAACCCACCAACCATGAAACTAGCGGGAGGGTCCTCCTACAATGAGCAGTTCTTC
NA | few | TRBJ2-1 | TRBV30 | CAWSVAVAAYNEQFF | TGTGCCTGGAGTGTGGCGGTAGCGGCGTATAATGAGCAGTTCTTC
TRBD2 | few | TRBJ2-3 | TRBV14 | CASSQTTPGLYTDTQYF | TGTGCCAGCAGCCAAACCACACCGGGACTATACACAGATACGCAGTATTTT
TRBD2 | NA | TRBJ2-5 | TRBV6-2/TRBV6-3 | CASSQTSGRETQYF | TGTGCCAGCAGTCAGACTAGCGGGAGGGAGACCCAGTACTTC
TRBD1 | many | TRBJ1-2 | TRBV14 | CASGGSGGYGYTF | TGTGCCAGCGGAGGCTCAGGGGGCTATGGCTACACCTTC
NA | many | TRBJ2-5 | TRBV15 | CATSGWATEETQYF | TGTGCCACCAGCGGTTGGGCGACGGAAGAGACCCAGTACTTC
TRBD1 | NA | TRBJ1-2 | TRBV28 | CASSLTGPRSGYGYTF | TGTGCCAGCAGTTTGACAGGGCCGAGGAGCGGCTATGGCTACACCTTC
NA | few | TRBJ2-7 | TRBV12-3/TRBV12-4 | CASSPSGATYEQYF | TGTGCCAGCAGCCCCAGCGGAGCAACCTACGAGCAGTACTTC
NA | NA | TRBJ1-1 | TRBV7-2 | CASSLMSEAFF | TGTGCCAGCAGCTTAATGAGTGAAGCTTTCTTT
TRBD1 | many | TRBJ1-2 | TRBV27 | CASSFRGQGATNYGYTF | TGTGCCAGCAGTTTCCGGGGGCAGGGGGCTACTAACTATGGCTACACCTTC
TRBD2 | NA | TRBJ2-3 | TRBV5-1 | CASSLTAGVNTDTQYF | TGCGCCAGCAGCTTGACGGCGGGGGTAAACACAGATACGCAGTATTTT
NA | few | TRBJ2-7 | TRBV15 | CATSRDSRAEQYF | TGTGCCACCAGCAGAGATTCCAGGGCCGAGCAGTACTTC
NA | NA | TRBJ2-2 | TRBV24-1 | CATSDWPDIGNTGELFF | TGTGCCACCAGTGATTGGCCGGACATAGGGAACACCGGGGAGCTGTTTTTT
NA | few | TRBJ2-7 | TRBV7-6 | CASSLAGGVREQYF | TGTGCCAGCAGCTTAGCGGGGGGAGTAAGAGAGCAGTACTTC
TRBD1 | NA | TRBJ1-1 | TRBV12-3/TRBV12-4 | CASSRGQGSEAFF | TGTGCCAGCAGTCGGGGACAGGGGTCTGAAGCTTTCTTT
TRBD1 | NA | TRBJ2-7 | TRBV5-6 | CASSLPPTGTGSYEQYF | TGTGCCAGCAGCTTACCCCCAACTGGGACAGGCAGCTACGAGCAGTACTTC
TRBD2 | few | TRBJ2-1 | TRBV20-1 | CSARKLAGDLIYEQFF | TGCAGTGCTAGAAAACTAGCGGGAGATCTTATCTATGAGCAGTTCTTC
NA | NA | TRBJ2-3 | TRBV20-1 | CSARDFREVADTQYF | TGCAGTGCTAGAGATTTCAGGGAAGTTGCAGATACGCAGTATTTT
NA | NA | TRBJ2-2 | TRBV24-1 | CATSAVDSNTGELFF | TGTGCCACCAGTGCAGTAGACAGCAACACCGGGGAGCTGTTTTTT
TRBD1 | NA | TRBJ1-1 | TRBV9 | CASSAGTVSRGNTEAFF | TGTGCCAGCAGCGCAGGGACAGTCAGTCGTGGAAACACTGAAGCTTTCTTT